This TCR beta chain is from a study of cytomegalovirus exposure and HLA in healthy donors. About the study: The approximately 710 first-cohort repertoires and the 100 to 150 validation repertoires shared the same platform, a later analysis reported.

Data came from immunoSEQ multiplex PCR; TCRdb stores just in-frame clones and leaves some out. The table records 150,000 to 200,000 clones, more than 70% of them present only once. The germline CDR1 and CDR2 sequences are LNHDA and SQIVND (reference sequence). V dropped 0 bases and J dropped 8; count of bases not matched to a gene: 6. CDR3 length: 14 amino acids. Study-wide results and caveats: It was reportedly the case that the classifier diagnosed cytomegalovirus status with high specificity and sensitivity.

The donors were part of the validation cohort, which consisted of under 150 subjects and was separate from the first cohort of 670 or so subjects. Notes on this clone: Antigen specificity is unknown.

Sequencing was carried out using PBMCs. The chain recombines TRBV19 with TRBJ1-1; 7 bases are shared with TRBD1. The TCR was taken from a man in his late teens or twenties in good health and CMV-seronegative. The DNA of the CDR3 is TGTGCCAGTAGTATAGATCGATGGGGACAGGAAGCTTTCTTT. As protein: CASSIDRWGQEAFF.